A selection of T cell receptor beta chains follows, all from one sample in a study of T-cell memory formation after mild COVID-19. Each CDR3 protein is one row after TCRdb ran MiXCR on the 5' RACE reads. The repertoire holds fewer than 50,000 distinct CDR3 sequences, approximately 6.8% seen once, with roughly 1.4% in the top ten. The sample consisted of PBMCs or a T cell subset sorted from them (not recorded which). The receptors originated from a man aged 18-30 years who had mild COVID-19 (a few samples of this study predate the infection). Cell type and time point are not known. Both conserved end residues are part of each CDR3. The D gene is left open where the match is weak. Clone size is shown for a subset of rows, as once, few, many or a class of expanded clone.

CDR3 protein	CDR3 DNA	V gene	D gene	J gene	clone size
CASSRRGSSYNEQFF	TGTGCCAGCAGCCGGAGGGGGAGCTCCTACAATGAGCAGTTCTTC	TRBV7-9	.	TRBJ2-1	.
CSARRSLWRVGQETQYF	TGCAGTGCTAGACGTTCCCTATGGCGGGTAGGGCAAGAGACCCAGTACTTC	TRBV20-1	.	TRBJ2-5	few
CASSQALAGALMNEQFF	TGTGCCAGCAGCCAGGCCCTAGCGGGGGCGCTTATGAATGAGCAGTTCTTC	TRBV14	TRBD2	TRBJ2-1	many
CASSLDRAQPQHF	TGTGCCAGCAGCTTGGACAGGGCGCAGCCCCAGCATTTT	TRBV7-2	TRBD1	TRBJ1-5	.
CASSSDWSYGYTF	TGTGCCAGCAGTTCCGACTGGAGCTATGGCTACACCTTC	TRBV6-2/TRBV6-3	.	TRBJ1-2	few
CASSLARQGAYNEQFF	TGTGCCAGCAGCTTAGCCCGACAGGGGGCCTACAATGAGCAGTTCTTC	TRBV7-9	TRBD1	TRBJ2-1	.
CASSGSMGTQYF	TGTGCCAGCAGCGGATCAATGGGTACGCAGTATTTT	TRBV9	.	TRBJ2-3	few
CASSKGAARTDTQYF	TGTGCCAGCAGCAAAGGTGCGGCGAGGACAGATACGCAGTATTTT	TRBV7-3	.	TRBJ2-3	.
CASSPGASSYNEQFF	TGTGCCAGCTCACCAGGGGCCAGCTCCTACAATGAGCAGTTCTTC	TRBV18	.	TRBJ2-1	many
CASSSTGTSYNEQFF	TGCGCCAGCAGCTCAACCGGGACTTCCTACAATGAGCAGTTCTTC	TRBV5-1	.	TRBJ2-1	many
CAISESPMRGYTF	TGTGCCATCAGTGAGAGTCCGATGAGAGGCTACACCTTC	TRBV10-3	.	TRBJ1-2	few
CASSQGTGGSQETQYF	TGCGCCAGCAGCCAAGGGACCGGGGGAAGCCAAGAGACCCAGTACTTC	TRBV4-1	.	TRBJ2-5	few
CSARGTGVETEAFF	TGCAGTGCTAGGGGGACAGGGGTTGAGACTGAAGCTTTCTTT	TRBV20-1	TRBD1	TRBJ1-1	many
CASSFSSGPQPQHF	TGTGCCAGCAGCTTCTCTTCAGGGCCCCAGCCCCAGCATTTT	TRBV7-2	.	TRBJ1-5	few
CASSNYEQYF	TGTGCCAGCTCGAACTACGAGCAGTACTTC	TRBV11-2	.	TRBJ2-7	.
CASRQNPGQQNTEAFF	TGCGCCAGCAGACAAAATCCGGGACAGCAGAACACTGAAGCTTTCTTT	TRBV5-1	TRBD1	TRBJ1-1	few
CASTPGRGYNEQFF	TGCGCCAGCACCCCAGGGAGGGGGTACAATGAGCAGTTCTTC	TRBV4-3	.	TRBJ2-1	.
CASSFWPPVPTDTQYF	TGTGCCAGCAGCTTCTGGCCGCCCGTGCCTACAGATACGCAGTATTTT	TRBV7-9	.	TRBJ2-3	.
CASSSRSRGNEKLFF	TGTGCCAGCAGCTCCCGGAGTAGGGGAAATGAAAAACTGTTTTTT	TRBV5-4	.	TRBJ1-4	many
CASSFRLAGVAGELFF	TGCGCCAGCAGCTTCCGACTAGCGGGGGTTGCCGGGGAGCTGTTTTTT	TRBV4-3	TRBD2	TRBJ2-2	.
CSARAQGALYNSPLHF	TGCAGTGCTAGAGCCCAGGGGGCTCTCTATAATTCACCCCTCCACTTT	TRBV20-1	TRBD1	TRBJ1-6	.
CASSKTNEQFF	TGTGCCAGCAGCAAGACCAATGAGCAGTTCTTC	TRBV7-9	.	TRBJ2-1	many
CASNPGTADTQYF	TGTGCCAGCAACCCTGGAACCGCAGATACGCAGTATTTT	TRBV7-8	.	TRBJ2-3	.
CASSPGIAGYNEQFF	TGTGCCAGCAGCCCAGGAATAGCGGGGTACAATGAGCAGTTCTTC	TRBV7-9	TRBD2	TRBJ2-1	few
CASSLGDSSNQPQHF	TGTGCCAGCAGCTTGGGGGACAGTAGCAATCAGCCCCAGCATTTT	TRBV5-5	TRBD1	TRBJ1-5	many
CASAPQGTEAFF	TGTGCCAGCGCCCCCCAAGGCACTGAAGCTTTCTTT	TRBV6-6	.	TRBJ1-1	many
CASSSEPTSGDTDTQYF	TGCGCCAGCAGCTCGGAGCCGACTAGCGGGGACACAGATACGCAGTATTTT	TRBV5-1	TRBD2	TRBJ2-3	few
CSVQAGADEQYF	TGCAGCGTTCAAGCGGGGGCGGACGAGCAGTACTTC	TRBV29-1	TRBD2	TRBJ2-7	many
CASNLPAQRAFF	TGTGCCAGCAACTTACCGGCGCAAAGAGCTTTCTTT	TRBV7-2	.	TRBJ1-1	.
CASSQGRDRGQTQYF	TGTGCCAGCAGCCAGGGCCGGGACAGGGGGCAGACCCAGTACTTC	TRBV7-2	TRBD1	TRBJ2-5	few
CASSEGGTQYF	TGTGCCAGCAGTGAGGGGGGGACCCAGTACTTC	TRBV2	.	TRBJ2-5	.
CASSQLAGGYNEQFF	TGTGCCAGCAGCCAACTAGCGGGGGGATACAATGAGCAGTTCTTC	TRBV14	TRBD2	TRBJ2-1	.
CASSVDRVGSIQYF	TGTGCCAGCAGCGTCGACAGGGTTGGTAGCATTCAGTACTTC	TRBV7-8	TRBD1	TRBJ2-4	many
CASSGRDSEKLFF	TGTGCCAGCTCAGGGCGTGACTCGGAGAAACTGTTTTTT	TRBV18	.	TRBJ1-4	.
CASRPGNRNEQFF	TGTGCCAGCAGGCCTGGGAATCGAAATGAGCAGTTCTTC	TRBV7-6	.	TRBJ2-1	many
CASSYVGRRGAFF	TGTGCCAGCAGTTACGTCGGGCGTAGAGGAGCTTTCTTT	TRBV6-2/TRBV6-3	.	TRBJ1-1	few
CASSLSGTGALAFF	TGTGCCAGCAGCTTATCCGGGACAGGGGCGTTGGCTTTCTTT	TRBV7-9	TRBD1	TRBJ1-1	few
CASSPGTSGGKQFF	TGTGCCAGCAGTCCCGGGACTAGCGGGGGGAAGCAGTTCTTC	TRBV12-3/TRBV12-4	TRBD2	TRBJ2-1	.
CATSRGRGAGSDQPQHF	TGTGCCACCAGCAGAGGACGCGGGGCAGGCAGCGATCAGCCCCAGCATTTT	TRBV15	.	TRBJ1-5	.
CSASLTLRQETQYF	TGCAGTGCGTCTCTCACGCTGCGCCAAGAGACCCAGTACTTC	TRBV20-1	.	TRBJ2-5	few